Sequencing of this T cell receptor beta chain was carried out in a study of immune characterization of retroperitoneal liposarcoma (dated by TCRdb to the late 2010s). Libraries came from PCR. Data came from a NextSeq 500. TCRdb trimmed the raw reads at Q25, called clones with MiXCR and kept productive beta chains. CDR3 protein sequences are deduplicated, and each keeps its most common genes and DNA. Across this sample there are around 6,100 distinct CDR3 sequences, with less than 30% seen only once. 28% of the sample comes from the top ten. A remark on this clonotype: The antigen it recognizes is unknown. Base qualities are not recorded, but no much larger clone differs from it by a single base.

Material for sequencing was tumor tissue. This clonotype originated in a female donor with retroperitoneal liposarcoma.

The DNA sequence is given as TGTGCCAGCAGGGAGCGTCTACCGGCAGATACGCAGTATTTT. This codes for CASRERLPADTQYF. The chain is made from TRBV12-3 or TRBV12-4 and TRBJ2-3; the D gene identity is not certain. V gives up 6 bases and J gives up 4 bases, and the segment between their germline ends measures 14 bases. The CDR3 starts with the cysteine, ends with the phenylalanine, and has 14 residues. CDR3 DNA is the only sequence kept; it has 42 bases, read in frame from the first base.